This is a list of T cell receptor beta chains from one sample in a study of T cell responses to AZD1222 COVID-19 vaccine. Clones were read by immunoSEQ multiplex PCR, and TCRdb kept only the in-frame ones, dropping some. This table holds more than 110,000 clones, 90% found once. The sequencing here drew on peripheral blood, taken on day 0 of AZD1222 vaccination. These TCRs come from an adult in good health. The CDR3 runs from the conserved cysteine through the conserved F or W. Each record gives: clone size, J gene, V gene, D gene, CDR3 protein, CDR3 DNA. D genes are given only for firm matches. Clone size appears in some rows only: once, few, many, or a class for an expanded clone.

clone size: .; J gene: TRBJ1-5; V gene: TRBV19; D gene: .; CDR3 protein: CASSMATGPQPQHF; CDR3 DNA: TGTGCCAGTAGTATGGCGACAGGTCCGCAGCCCCAGCATTTT
clone size: .; J gene: TRBJ1-5; V gene: TRBV6-5; D gene: .; CDR3 protein: CASSYTGKQPQHF; CDR3 DNA: TGTGCCAGCAGTTATACAGGGAAACAGCCCCAGCATTTT
clone size: few; J gene: TRBJ2-1; V gene: TRBV11-3; D gene: .; CDR3 protein: CASSLGSGLLNNEQFF; CDR3 DNA: TGTGCCAGCAGCTTAGGGTCTGGACTACTTAACAATGAGCAGTTCTTC
clone size: .; J gene: TRBJ1-2; V gene: TRBV30; D gene: .; CDR3 protein: CAWRATFNGYTF; CDR3 DNA: TGTGCCTGGAGGGCGACATTCAATGGCTACACCTTC
clone size: .; J gene: TRBJ2-1; V gene: TRBV9; D gene: TRBD2; CDR3 protein: CASSARAGLGDEQFF; CDR3 DNA: TGTGCCAGCAGCGCCAGAGCGGGACTTGGGGATGAGCAGTTCTTC
clone size: .; J gene: TRBJ2-2; V gene: TRBV11-3; D gene: .; CDR3 protein: CASSLGGYPGELFF; CDR3 DNA: TGTGCCAGCAGCTTAGGGGGATATCCCGGGGAGCTGTTTTTT
clone size: .; J gene: TRBJ1-2; V gene: TRBV21-1; D gene: .; CDR3 protein: CASPTGPFYGYTF; CDR3 DNA: TGTGCCAGCCCGACAGGGCCTTTCTATGGCTACACCTTC
clone size: .; J gene: TRBJ2-5; V gene: TRBV11-3; D gene: .; CDR3 protein: CASSSRGIQETQYF; CDR3 DNA: TGTGCCAGCAGCTCCAGAGGGATTCAAGAGACCCAGTACTTC
clone size: .; J gene: TRBJ1-3; V gene: TRBV29-1; D gene: .; CDR3 protein: CSVIISLSGNTIYF; CDR3 DNA: TGCAGCGTAATAATCAGCCTCTCTGGAAACACCATATATTTT
clone size: .; J gene: TRBJ2-2; V gene: TRBV5-4; D gene: .; CDR3 protein: CASSVGPLNTGELFF; CDR3 DNA: TGTGCCAGCAGCGTAGGACCACTCAACACCGGGGAGCTGTTTTTT
clone size: .; J gene: TRBJ2-7; V gene: TRBV6-5; D gene: .; CDR3 protein: CASSYQALRHEQYF; CDR3 DNA: TGTGCCAGCAGTTACCAGGCTTTGAGGCACGAGCAGTACTTC
clone size: .; J gene: TRBJ1-4; V gene: TRBV24-1; D gene: TRBD1; CDR3 protein: CATSDPGQGTGKLFF; CDR3 DNA: TGTGCCACCAGTGATCCTGGACAGGGGACTGGAAAACTGTTTTTT
clone size: .; J gene: TRBJ1-3; V gene: TRBV19; D gene: .; CDR3 protein: CASSTGLRGTNSGNTIYF; CDR3 DNA: TGTGCCAGTAGTACCGGCTTGAGGGGGACAAACTCTGGAAACACCATATATTTT
clone size: .; J gene: TRBJ2-6; V gene: TRBV2; D gene: .; CDR3 protein: CASSEALAGANVLTF; CDR3 DNA: TGTGCCAGCAGTGAAGCGTTAGCTGGGGCCAACGTCCTGACTTTC
clone size: .; J gene: TRBJ2-7; V gene: TRBV7-9; D gene: .; CDR3 protein: CASSGGARAYSYEQYF; CDR3 DNA: TGTGCCAGCAGCGGAGGAGCCAGGGCCTACTCCTACGAGCAGTACTTC
clone size: .; J gene: TRBJ2-5; V gene: TRBV19; D gene: .; CDR3 protein: CASSMSGVETQYF; CDR3 DNA: TGTGCCAGTAGTATGTCGGGAGTGGAGACCCAGTACTTC
clone size: .; J gene: TRBJ2-1; V gene: TRBV25-1; D gene: TRBD1; CDR3 protein: CASSERQGWSEQFF; CDR3 DNA: TGTGCCAGCAGTGAAAGACAGGGGTGGTCTGAGCAGTTCTTC